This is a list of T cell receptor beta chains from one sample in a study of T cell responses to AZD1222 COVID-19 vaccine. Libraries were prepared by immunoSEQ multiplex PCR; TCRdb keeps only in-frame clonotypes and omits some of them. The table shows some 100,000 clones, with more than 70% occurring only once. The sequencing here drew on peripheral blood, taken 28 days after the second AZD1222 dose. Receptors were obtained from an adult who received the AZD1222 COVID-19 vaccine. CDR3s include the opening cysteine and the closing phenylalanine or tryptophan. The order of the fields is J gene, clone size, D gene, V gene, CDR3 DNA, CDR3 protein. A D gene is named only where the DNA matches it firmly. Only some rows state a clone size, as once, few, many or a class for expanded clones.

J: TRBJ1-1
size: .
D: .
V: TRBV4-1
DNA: TGCGCCAGCAGCCATAAGGGGTTACGGGACACTGAAGCTTTCTTT
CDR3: CASSHKGLRDTEAFF

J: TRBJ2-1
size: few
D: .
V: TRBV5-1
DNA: TGCGCCAGCAGCCTTGGGAACAATGAGCAGTTCTTC
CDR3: CASSLGNNEQFF

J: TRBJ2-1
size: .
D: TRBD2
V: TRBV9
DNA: TGTGCCAGCAGCGTAGCCGGCGGGAGTAGCCATGAGCAGTTCTTC
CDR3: CASSVAGGSSHEQFF

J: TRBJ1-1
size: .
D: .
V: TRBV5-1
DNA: TGCGCCAGCAGCCCCGGCAATGGACGGATGAACACTGAAGCTTTCTTT
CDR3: CASSPGNGRMNTEAFF

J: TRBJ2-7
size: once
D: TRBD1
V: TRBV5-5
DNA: TGTGCCAGCAGCTACGGACAGGGCGCCTACGAGCAGTACTTC
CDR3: CASSYGQGAYEQYF

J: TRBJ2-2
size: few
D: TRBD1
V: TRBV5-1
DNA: TGCGCCAGCAGCAGGGGACAGGGGGCGGAAACCGGGGAGCTGTTTTTT
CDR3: CASSRGQGAETGELFF

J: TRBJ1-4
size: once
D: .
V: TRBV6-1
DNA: TGTGCCAGCAGTGAAACGGTCCCGGCAGCCTATGAAAAACTGTTTTTT
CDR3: CASSETVPAAYEKLFF

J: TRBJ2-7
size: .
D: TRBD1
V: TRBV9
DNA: TGTGCCAGCAGCGACCCAGGGGGCGGTTCCTACGAGCAGTACTTC
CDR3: CASSDPGGGSYEQYF

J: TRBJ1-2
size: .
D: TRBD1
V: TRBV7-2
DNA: TGTGCCAGCAGCTTTACAGGGGGGTCTGGTGGCTACACCTTC
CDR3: CASSFTGGSGGYTF

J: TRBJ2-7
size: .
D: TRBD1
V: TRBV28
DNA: TGTGCCACCAACACTTGGACAGGGGGTTCCTACGAGCAGTACTTC
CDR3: CATNTWTGGSYEQYF

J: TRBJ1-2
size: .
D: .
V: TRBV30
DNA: TGTGCCTGGAGTGTTCCGGGGAACTATGGCTACACCTTC
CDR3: CAWSVPGNYGYTF

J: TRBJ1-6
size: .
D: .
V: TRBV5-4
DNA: TGTGCCAGCAGCGCAGGGAGCTCCTATAATTCACCCCTCCACTTT
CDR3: CASSAGSSYNSPLHF

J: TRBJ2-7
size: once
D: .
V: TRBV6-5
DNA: TGTGCCAGCAGTTACTCGTATCATGAAAGGAGCTACGAGCAGTACTTC
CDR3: CASSYSYHERSYEQYF

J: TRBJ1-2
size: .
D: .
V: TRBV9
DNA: TGTGCCAGCAGCACCGGCTCCGGCGGCTACACCTTC
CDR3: CASSTGSGGYTF

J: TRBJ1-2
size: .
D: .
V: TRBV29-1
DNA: TGCAGCGTACCAGTGTGGGACTATGGCTACACCTTC
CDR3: CSVPVWDYGYTF

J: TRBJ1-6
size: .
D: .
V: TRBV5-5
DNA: TGTGCCAGCAGCTTGGGACTGGATAATTCACCCCTCCACTTT
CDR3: CASSLGLDNSPLHF

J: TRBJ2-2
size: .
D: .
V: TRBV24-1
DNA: TGTGCCACCAGTGATACCACCAGCGACAAGCCCGGGGAGCTGTTTTTT
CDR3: CATSDTTSDKPGELFF

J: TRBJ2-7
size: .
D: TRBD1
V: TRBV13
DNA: TGTGCCAGCAGCCCCCGACAGGGAGTATACGAGCAGTACTTC
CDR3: CASSPRQGVYEQYF

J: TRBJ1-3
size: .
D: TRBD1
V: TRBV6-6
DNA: TGTGCCAGCAGCCCGGACAGGGGGCGTTTGAACTTAAGCTCTGGAAACACCATATATTTT
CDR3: CASSPDRGRLNLSSGNTIYF

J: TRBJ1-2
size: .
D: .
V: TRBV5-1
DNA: TGCGCCAGCAGTACCGGGGGGCGAAGCTATGGCTACACCTTC
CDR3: CASSTGGRSYGYTF

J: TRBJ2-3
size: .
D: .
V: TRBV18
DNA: TGTGCCAGCTCACCACCGCCTAGCGATACGCAGTATTTT
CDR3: CASSPPPSDTQYF

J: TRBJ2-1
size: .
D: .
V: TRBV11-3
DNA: TGTGCCAGCAGTCACCGGGACGCAACCTACAATGAGCAGTTCTTC
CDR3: CASSHRDATYNEQFF

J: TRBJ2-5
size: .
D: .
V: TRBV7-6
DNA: TGTGCCAGCAGCTTAGGGATAGGACTCCAAGAGACCCAGTACTTC
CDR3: CASSLGIGLQETQYF

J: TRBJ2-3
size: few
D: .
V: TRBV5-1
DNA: TGCGCCAGCAAGCCGGGAGACATACGCACAGATACGCAGTATTTT
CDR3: CASKPGDIRTDTQYF

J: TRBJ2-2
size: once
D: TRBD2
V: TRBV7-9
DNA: TGTGCCAGCAGCAATACCCAGCGGGGTTTAACCGGGGAGCTGTTTTTT
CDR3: CASSNTQRGLTGELFF

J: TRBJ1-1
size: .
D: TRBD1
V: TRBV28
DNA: TGTGCCAGCAGGCCAGGGACAGCCCCAGTGGACGCTTTCTTT
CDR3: CASRPGTAPVDAFF

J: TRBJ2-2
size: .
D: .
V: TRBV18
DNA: TGTGCCAGCTCACGGGATCCTTGGGGCGCGAACACCGGGGAGCTGTTTTTT
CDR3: CASSRDPWGANTGELFF

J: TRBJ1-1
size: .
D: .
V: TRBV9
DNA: TGTGCCAGCAGCGTAGAGGGGGGGACTTACACTGAAGCTTTCTTT
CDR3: CASSVEGGTYTEAFF

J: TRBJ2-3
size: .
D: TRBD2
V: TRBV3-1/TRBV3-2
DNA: TGTGCCAGCAGCCTCGGGACTAGCGGGACCCTGGGAGGGGATACGCAGTATTTT
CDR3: CASSLGTSGTLGGDTQYF

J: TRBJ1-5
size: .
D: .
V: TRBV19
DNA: TGTGCCAGTAGTACGTGGTCGACGGCTAATCAGCCCCAGCATTTT
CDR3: CASSTWSTANQPQHF

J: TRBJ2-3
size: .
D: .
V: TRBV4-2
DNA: TGTGCCAGCAGCCAAGATTTCCAGGGCCTTATTACAGATACGCAGTATTTT
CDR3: CASSQDFQGLITDTQYF

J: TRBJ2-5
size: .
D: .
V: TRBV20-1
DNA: TGCAGTGCTAGTATGTGGGGGCCCAAAGAGACCCAGTACTTC
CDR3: CSASMWGPKETQYF

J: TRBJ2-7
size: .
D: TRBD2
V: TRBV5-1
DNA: TGCGCCAGCAACCGCAGGGCGGGGGACTACGAGCAGTACTTC
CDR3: CASNRRAGDYEQYF

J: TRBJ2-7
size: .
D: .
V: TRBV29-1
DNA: TGCAGCGTCAAACGGGACATCCTCTACGAGCAGTACTTC
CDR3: CSVKRDILYEQYF

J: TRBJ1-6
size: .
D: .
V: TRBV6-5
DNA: TGTGGTGTTCGGGGGGCGTACCCTGTAAGTTCACCCCTCCACTTT
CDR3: CGVRGAYPVSSPLHF

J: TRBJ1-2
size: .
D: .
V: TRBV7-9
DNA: TGTGCCAGCAGCTTGGACGTAGCTAACTATGGCTACACCTTC
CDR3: CASSLDVANYGYTF

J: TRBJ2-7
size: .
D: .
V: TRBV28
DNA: TGTGCCAGCAGTACCCGACAGTGGAGCTCCTACGAGCAGTACTTC
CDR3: CASSTRQWSSYEQYF

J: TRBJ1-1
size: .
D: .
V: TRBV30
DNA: TGTGCCTGGAGCCTTTTGGCAGGGACCAACACTGAAGCTTTCTTT
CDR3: CAWSLLAGTNTEAFF

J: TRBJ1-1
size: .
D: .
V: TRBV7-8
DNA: TGTGCCAGCAGCTACCCACCGGGCAACGAGGAGGGCACTGAAGCTTTCTTT
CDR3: CASSYPPGNEEGTEAFF

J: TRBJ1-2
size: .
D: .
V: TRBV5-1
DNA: TGCGCCAGTGGGCCGGGGGCTTATGGCTACACCTTC
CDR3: CASGPGAYGYTF

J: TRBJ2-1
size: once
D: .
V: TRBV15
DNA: TGTGCCACCAGCCGAAAACAGGACGTTTACAATGAGCAGTTCTTC
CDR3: CATSRKQDVYNEQFF

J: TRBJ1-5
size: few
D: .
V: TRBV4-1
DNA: TGCGCCAGCAGCCCCACAGATAGCAATCAGCCCCAGCATTTT
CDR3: CASSPTDSNQPQHF

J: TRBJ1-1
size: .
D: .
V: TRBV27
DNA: TGTGCCAGCAGTGGACACGGCACTGAAGCTTTCTTT
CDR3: CASSGHGTEAFF

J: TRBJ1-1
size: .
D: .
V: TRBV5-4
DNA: TGTGTCAGCAGCTACGGGGCTGGGGACACTGAAGCTTTCTTT
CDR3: CVSSYGAGDTEAFF

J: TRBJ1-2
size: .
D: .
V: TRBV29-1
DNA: TGCAGCGTTCACCTGGGACGGACTCCCTATGGCTACACCTTC
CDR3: CSVHLGRTPYGYTF

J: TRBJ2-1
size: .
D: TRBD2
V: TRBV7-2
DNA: TGTGCCAGCAGGCCACCCGGGACTAGCGGGAGTGGAAATGAGCAGTTCTTC
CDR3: CASRPPGTSGSGNEQFF

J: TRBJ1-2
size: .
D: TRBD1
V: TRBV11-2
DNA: TGTGCCAGCAGCCGTGGACAGGGCCCGTATGGCTACACCTTC
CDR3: CASSRGQGPYGYTF

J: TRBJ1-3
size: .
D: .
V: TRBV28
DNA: TGTGCCAGCAGCACCCTGACTCGAAACACCATATATTTT
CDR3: CASSTLTRNTIYF

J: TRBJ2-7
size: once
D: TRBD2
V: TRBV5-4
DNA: TGTGCCAGCAGCCTGTCCGGGGGGAGTTCCGAGCAGTACTTC
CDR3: CASSLSGGSSEQYF

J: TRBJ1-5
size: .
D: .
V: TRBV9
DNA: TGTGCCAGCAGCGTAGGGACAGAGTCCAATCAGCCCCAGCATTTT
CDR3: CASSVGTESNQPQHF

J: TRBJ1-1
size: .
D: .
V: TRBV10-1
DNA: TGCGCCAGCAGTACACAAGGGGTGGTGAACACTGAAGCTTTCTTT
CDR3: CASSTQGVVNTEAFF

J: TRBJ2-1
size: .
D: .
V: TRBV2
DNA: TGTGCCAGCCTGACAGCTGATGAGCAGTTCTTC
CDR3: CASLTADEQFF

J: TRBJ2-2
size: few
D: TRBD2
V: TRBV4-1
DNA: TGCGCCAGCGGGACTAGCGGGGGCACCGGGGAGCTGTTTTTT
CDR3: CASGTSGGTGELFF

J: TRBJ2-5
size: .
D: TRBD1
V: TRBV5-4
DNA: TGTGCCAGCAGCCACAGAGGACAGGGGGGGGAGACCCAGTACTTC
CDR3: CASSHRGQGGETQYF

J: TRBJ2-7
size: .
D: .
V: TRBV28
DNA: TGTGCCAGCAGTTTACCCCCTTTTGATTTCGAGCAGTACTTC
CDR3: CASSLPPFDFEQYF

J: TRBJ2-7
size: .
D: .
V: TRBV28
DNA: TGTGCCAGCAGCGGACAGCCTCCTTACGAGCAGTACTTC
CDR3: CASSGQPPYEQYF

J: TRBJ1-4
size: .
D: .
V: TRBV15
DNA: TGTGCCACCAGCAGAGATGGAGGGCAGGTTGGCAAACTGTTTTTT
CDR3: CATSRDGGQVGKLFF